This T cell receptor beta chain was captured in a study of T-cell memory formation after mild COVID-19. Study-wide results and limits: From day 15 to 85, contracting clones were balanced between CD4 and CD8, whereas later expanders leaned toward CD4+.

This clonotype was counted a few times. Its antigen is unknown. The V and J ends lost 5 bases and 6 bases respectively, with 12 bases between them. This CDR3 contains 13 residues. CDR1 is SGHAT and CDR2 is FQNNGV in the germline V gene. TCRdb processed the 5' RACE reads anew with MiXCR; each CDR3 protein has one entry. The sample lists some 160,000 distinct CDR3 sequences, around a third occurring once. The sequence derives from an adult woman who had mild COVID-19 (a few samples of this study predate the infection). Cell type and time point are not known. Sequencing was done on a sample of PBMCs or a T cell subset sorted from them (not recorded which). The rearrangement joins TRBV11-2 to TRBJ2-3; D gene ambiguous. This CDR3 is CASSPGPKDTQYF. The CDR3 bases are TGTGCCAGCAGCCCAGGACCCAAGGATACGCAGTATTTT.